These T cell receptor beta chains were read from a single sample in a study of CD8 T cells in ankylosing spondylitis. TCRdb re-analysed the 5' RACE reads in MiXCR, keeping a single row per CDR3 protein. Here the sample spans roughly 490,000 distinct CDR3 sequences, approximately 5% being singletons. The sample taken for sequencing was blood, either unsorted or a sorted T cell fraction (not recorded which). The receptors derive from a male donor with ankylosing spondylitis. CDR3s include the opening cysteine and the closing phenylalanine or tryptophan. A D gene is named only where the DNA matches it firmly. Not every row has a clone size; where given, it reads once, few, many or a size class.

len: 12; v_gene: TRBV29-1; d_gene: NA; j_gene: TRBJ2-5; abundance: many; CDR3aa: CSAVTDQETQYF; CDR3nt: TGCAGCGCAGTGACAGACCAAGAGACCCAGTACTTC
len: 15; v_gene: TRBV5-1; d_gene: NA; j_gene: TRBJ2-3; abundance: many; CDR3aa: CASSLERLVTDTQYF; CDR3nt: TGCGCCAGCAGCTTGGAGCGTCTAGTAACAGATACGCAGTATTTT
len: 14; v_gene: TRBV5-1; d_gene: NA; j_gene: TRBJ2-7; abundance: many; CDR3aa: CASSLNSGVHEQYF; CDR3nt: TGCGCCAGTAGTCTAAACAGTGGGGTCCACGAGCAGTACTTC
len: 16; v_gene: TRBV12-3/TRBV12-4; d_gene: TRBD1; j_gene: TRBJ2-1; abundance: many; CDR3aa: CASFLPGQGSYNEQFF; CDR3nt: TGTGCCAGCTTTCTCCCGGGACAGGGCTCCTACAATGAGCAGTTCTTC
len: 15; v_gene: TRBV5-1; d_gene: NA; j_gene: TRBJ2-3; abundance: many; CDR3aa: CASSLDSPSYDTQYF; CDR3nt: TGCGCCAGCAGCTTAGACTCCCCGTCTTATGATACGCAGTATTTT
len: 13; v_gene: TRBV9; d_gene: NA; j_gene: TRBJ2-5; abundance: many; CDR3aa: CASRYTGFGTQYF; CDR3nt: TGTGCCAGCAGATATACAGGGTTTGGGACCCAGTACTTC
len: 15; v_gene: TRBV6-5; d_gene: NA; j_gene: TRBJ2-2; abundance: many; CDR3aa: CASSSDGPGTGELFF; CDR3nt: TGTGCCAGCAGTTCTGACGGACCGGGCACCGGGGAGCTGTTTTTT
len: 14; v_gene: TRBV20-1; d_gene: NA; j_gene: TRBJ2-5; abundance: many; CDR3aa: CSARDGNGMKPQYF; CDR3nt: TGCAGTGCTAGAGATGGTAACGGTATGAAACCCCAGTACTTC
len: 14; v_gene: TRBV5-1; d_gene: NA; j_gene: TRBJ1-1; abundance: many; CDR3aa: CASTAGEGDTEAFF; CDR3nt: TGCGCCAGTACGGCCGGGGAGGGGGACACTGAAGCTTTCTTT
len: 13; v_gene: TRBV25-1; d_gene: NA; j_gene: TRBJ2-3; abundance: many; CDR3aa: CASSEYKRDTQYF; CDR3nt: TGTGCCAGCAGTGAATATAAACGAGATACGCAGTATTTT
len: 14; v_gene: TRBV7-2; d_gene: TRBD1; j_gene: TRBJ2-7; abundance: few; CDR3aa: CASSLLGGPYEQYF; CDR3nt: TGTGCCAGCAGTCTCTTAGGGGGCCCCTACGAGCAGTACTTC
len: 13; v_gene: TRBV7-2; d_gene: NA; j_gene: TRBJ2-1; abundance: many; CDR3aa: CASSLGRLNEQFF; CDR3nt: TGTGCCAGCAGCCTAGGACGGTTAAATGAGCAGTTCTTC
len: 16; v_gene: TRBV20-1; d_gene: TRBD1; j_gene: TRBJ1-6; abundance: many; CDR3aa: CSTNSLRTGHNSPLHF; CDR3nt: TGCAGTACAAACTCCCTACGGACAGGTCATAATTCACCCCTCCACTTT
len: 13; v_gene: TRBV20-1; d_gene: TRBD1; j_gene: TRBJ2-3; abundance: many; CDR3aa: CSAPGQGIDTQYF; CDR3nt: TGCAGTGCTCCGGGACAGGGGATAGATACGCAGTATTTT
len: 15; v_gene: TRBV29-1; d_gene: TRBD2; j_gene: TRBJ2-1; abundance: NA; CDR3aa: CSVILATTFDNEQLF; CDR3nt: TGCAGCGTTATACTAGCGACTACTTTCGACAATGAGCAGCTCTTC
len: 15; v_gene: TRBV20-1; d_gene: TRBD2; j_gene: TRBJ2-7; abundance: few; CDR3aa: CSAPKELAGGGEQYF; CDR3nt: TGCAGTGCTCCAAAGGAACTAGCGGGAGGGGGCGAGCAGTACTTC
len: 12; v_gene: TRBV6-2/TRBV6-3; d_gene: NA; j_gene: TRBJ1-2; abundance: many; CDR3aa: CASNDRTYGYTF; CDR3nt: TGTGCCAGCAATGACAGGACCTATGGCTACACCTTC
len: 17; v_gene: TRBV7-6; d_gene: TRBD1; j_gene: TRBJ1-1; abundance: many; CDR3aa: CASSLEWRGRMNTEAFF; CDR3nt: TGTGCCAGCAGCTTAGAATGGAGGGGGCGGATGAACACTGAAGCTTTCTTT
len: 16; v_gene: TRBV5-5; d_gene: NA; j_gene: TRBJ2-1; abundance: many; CDR3aa: CASSPMIRGPYNEQFF; CDR3nt: TGTGCCAGCAGCCCAATGATCCGGGGACCCTACAATGAGCAGTTCTTC
len: 14; v_gene: TRBV7-2; d_gene: TRBD1; j_gene: TRBJ1-2; abundance: many; CDR3aa: CASSLTQGAHGYTF; CDR3nt: TGTGCCAGCAGCTTGACCCAGGGGGCGCATGGCTACACCTTC
len: 15; v_gene: TRBV6-1; d_gene: NA; j_gene: TRBJ2-6; abundance: many; CDR3aa: CASQPAFSGANVLTF; CDR3nt: TGTGCCAGCCAGCCGGCCTTCTCTGGGGCCAACGTCCTGACTTTC
len: 15; v_gene: TRBV6-5; d_gene: TRBD2; j_gene: TRBJ2-7; abundance: many; CDR3aa: CASSYWGGVSAEQYF; CDR3nt: TGTGCCAGCAGTTACTGGGGGGGAGTATCTGCCGAGCAGTACTTC
len: 11; v_gene: TRBV29-1; d_gene: NA; j_gene: TRBJ2-3; abundance: many; CDR3aa: CSVGPTDTQYF; CDR3nt: TGCAGCGTCGGGCCCACAGATACGCAGTATTTT
len: 17; v_gene: TRBV4-3; d_gene: TRBD1; j_gene: TRBJ2-1; abundance: many; CDR3aa: CASSQGTLGTGWDEQFF; CDR3nt: TGCGCCAGCAGCCAAGGGACCCTGGGGACAGGGTGGGATGAGCAGTTCTTC
len: 17; v_gene: TRBV20-1; d_gene: NA; j_gene: TRBJ1-6; abundance: many; CDR3aa: CSARGQGESSYNSPLHF; CDR3nt: TGCAGTGCGAGGGGCCAGGGAGAGAGCTCCTATAATTCACCCCTCCACTTT
len: 16; v_gene: TRBV9; d_gene: NA; j_gene: TRBJ1-3; abundance: many; CDR3aa: CASSVGVGGYGNTIYF; CDR3nt: TGTGCCAGCAGCGTAGGTGTCGGAGGGTACGGAAACACCATATATTTT
len: 14; v_gene: TRBV20-1; d_gene: NA; j_gene: TRBJ1-3; abundance: many; CDR3aa: CSASGVVAGNTIYF; CDR3nt: TGCAGTGCTAGTGGGGTCGTGGCTGGAAACACCATATATTTT
len: 14; v_gene: TRBV20-1; d_gene: TRBD1; j_gene: TRBJ1-4; abundance: many; CDR3aa: CSARTARGDGKLFF; CDR3nt: TGCAGTGCTCGGACGGCCAGGGGGGACGGAAAACTGTTTTTT
len: 17; v_gene: TRBV21-1; d_gene: NA; j_gene: TRBJ1-1; abundance: many; CDR3aa: CASSKVRPGEENTEAFF; CDR3nt: TGTGCCAGCAGCAAAGTTCGTCCGGGAGAGGAGAACACTGAAGCTTTCTTT
len: 14; v_gene: TRBV7-6; d_gene: NA; j_gene: TRBJ2-5; abundance: few; CDR3aa: CASSLPGRVETQYF; CDR3nt: TGTGCCAGCAGCTTACCCGGCAGGGTTGAGACCCAGTACTTC
len: 17; v_gene: TRBV6-5; d_gene: NA; j_gene: TRBJ2-3; abundance: many; CDR3aa: CASSYRMTADGTDTQYF; CDR3nt: TGTGCCAGCAGTTACAGGATGACGGCGGATGGCACAGATACGCAGTATTTT
len: 14; v_gene: TRBV24-1; d_gene: TRBD1; j_gene: TRBJ2-1; abundance: many; CDR3aa: CATSGQTGLNEQFF; CDR3nt: TGTGCCACCAGTGGTCAGACAGGGTTAAATGAGCAGTTCTTC
len: 15; v_gene: TRBV5-1; d_gene: TRBD1; j_gene: TRBJ1-2; abundance: many; CDR3aa: CASSSNQGGYYGYTF; CDR3nt: TGCGCCAGCAGCTCTAATCAGGGGGGCTACTATGGCTACACCTTC
len: 17; v_gene: TRBV12-3/TRBV12-4; d_gene: TRBD1; j_gene: TRBJ2-7; abundance: many; CDR3aa: CASSSSAPDRGGYEQYF; CDR3nt: TGTGCCAGCAGTTCATCGGCCCCGGACAGGGGTGGGTACGAGCAGTACTTC
len: 17; v_gene: TRBV4-1; d_gene: NA; j_gene: TRBJ2-2; abundance: many; CDR3aa: CASSQEGSRWDTGELFF; CDR3nt: TGCGCCAGCAGCCAAGAGGGCAGCAGGTGGGACACCGGGGAGCTGTTTTTT
len: 13; v_gene: TRBV10-3; d_gene: NA; j_gene: TRBJ2-5; abundance: many; CDR3aa: CAISRGDEETQYF; CDR3nt: TGTGCCATCAGTCGAGGGGACGAAGAGACCCAGTACTTC
len: 15; v_gene: TRBV27; d_gene: TRBD1; j_gene: TRBJ2-2; abundance: many; CDR3aa: CASRPGQMNTGELFF; CDR3nt: TGTGCTTCCCGTCCGGGACAGATGAACACCGGGGAGCTGTTTTTT